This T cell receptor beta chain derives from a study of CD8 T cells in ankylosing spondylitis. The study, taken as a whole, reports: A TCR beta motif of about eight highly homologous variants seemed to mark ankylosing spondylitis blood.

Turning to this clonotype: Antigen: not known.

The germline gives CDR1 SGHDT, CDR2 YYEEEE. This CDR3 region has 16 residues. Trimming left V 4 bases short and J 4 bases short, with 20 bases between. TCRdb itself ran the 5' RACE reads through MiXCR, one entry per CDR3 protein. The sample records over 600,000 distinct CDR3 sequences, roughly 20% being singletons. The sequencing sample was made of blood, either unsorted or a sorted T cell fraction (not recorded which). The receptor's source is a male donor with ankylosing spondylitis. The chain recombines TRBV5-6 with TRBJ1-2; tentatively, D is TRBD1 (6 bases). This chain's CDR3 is CASSRDKGQTIYGYTF. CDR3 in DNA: TGTGCCAGCAGCCGCGATAAAGGACAGACTATCTATGGCTACACCTTC.